The 27 T cell receptor beta chains below come from one sample, sequenced in a study of CD8+ T cells in alopecia areata (dated by TCRdb to 2017 to 2018). The library was prepared using the immunoSEQ multiplex PCR assay. For TCR sequencing, RNA was extracted from every sample and reverse transcribed into cDNA to serve as template. In its TCRdb copy, this immuneACCESS table keeps in-frame sequences only and misses some clones. Where compared with another copy, unresolved V genes explain less than half of these, and the others have no known cause. The sample records fewer than 100,000 clones, around 55% of which are singletons. The ten largest clones add up to roughly a sixth of the sample. The time point label, read with the paper, signifies: four to five weeks on oral tofacitinib. The sample's treatment or condition label is to be understood as: oral pan-JAK inhibitor, 5-10 mg twice daily. Material: CD8+ T cells sorted from blood, obtained at week 4, from a patient treated with tofacitinib. These receptors originate from a human donor with alopecia areata.

The chain links TRBV5-6 to TRBJ2-5; 9 bases match TRBD1. The ends lost 7 bases at V and 5 bases at J; junction bases unmatched: 15. The CDR3 loop spans 16 amino acids. Looked up from germline, CDR1 is SGHDT and CDR2 is YYEEEE. The CDR3 loop reads CASSWEATGGVETQYF. The CDR3 DNA reads as TGTGCCAGCTCCTGGGAGGCGACAGGGGGTGTGGAGACCCAGTACTTC.

The rearrangement links TRBV28 to TRBJ2-1; 8 nucleotides agree with TRBD1. This CDR3 has 15 amino acids. The germline V gene has CDR1 MDHEN and CDR2 SYDVKM. The J segment lost 4 bases and the V segment lost 8 bases, leaving 10 bases of the junction unmatched. The CDR3 DNA is TGTGCCAGCGCCGAACGGACAGGGAGGTACAATGAGCAGTTCTTC. Protein product: CASAERTGRYNEQFF.

The gene calls are TRBV2 and TRBJ2-7; D is tentatively TRBD1 or TRBD2 (5 bases each). From germline, CDR1 is SNHLY and CDR2 FYNNEI. V was pared by 3 bases and J by 5 bases, with 14 bases between. The CDR3 is 14 residues long. The CDR3 sequence is CASSDGARHHEQYF. In DNA, the CDR3 is TGTGCCAGCAGTGACGGGGCTAGGCACCACGAGCAGTACTTC. The variable domain in full, with the rest retrieved from reference TRBV2 and TRBJ2-7, is EPEVTQTPSHQVTQMGQEVILRCVPISNHLYFYWYRQILGQKVEFLVSFYNNEISEKSEIFDDQFSVERPDGSNFTLKIRSTKLEDSAMYFCASSDGARHHEQYFGPGTRLTVT.

This clone was counted a single time. This sequence joins TRBV6-6 and TRBJ2-3; 9 positions agree with TRBD2. The germline gives CDR1 MNHNY, CDR2 SVGAGI (reference sequence). This CDR3 comprises 16 residues. Trimming cost V 2 bases and J 4 bases; bases outside gene matches: 7. The CDR3 sequence is CASSYERGGGADTQYF. DNA of the CDR3: TGTGCCAGCAGTTACGAAAGGGGCGGGGGGGCAGATACGCAGTATTTT.

The chain uses TRBV29-1 and TRBJ2-2; D is unclear. CDR3 length equals 12 residues. Germline-derived CDR1 and CDR2 are SQVTM and ANQGSEA. V lost 4 bases and J lost 1, with 4 bases in between. DNA for the CDR3: TGCAGCGTTGCCTTGAACACCGGGGAGCTGTTTTTT. This encodes CSVALNTGELFF.

The gene calls are TRBV9 and TRBJ2-7, with a tentative D call TRBD2 (6 bases). This CDR3 spans 16 amino acids. Germline loops: CDR1 SGDLS, CDR2 YYNGEE. The V end lost 2 bases, the J end lost 2 bases, and 17 bases lay between the germline ends. CDR3 coding DNA: TGTGCCAGCAGCGTTAATAGGGACTCATCCACCTACGAGCAGTACTTC. Its protein product is CASSVNRDSSTYEQYF.

The chain combines TRBV19 with TRBJ2-2; 10 nucleotides match TRBD2. The CDR3 totals 16 residues. The V gene end was trimmed by 7 bases and the J gene end by 6 bases; junction bases not matched to a gene: 11. The germline gives CDR1 LNHDA, CDR2 SQIVND (reference sequence). CDR3 sequence (DNA): TGTGCCAGTACCCCACGGCTAGCGGGAGAAGCCGGGGAGCTGTTTTTT. Its translation: CASTPRLAGEAGELFF.

This clone was counted only a few times. V and J are TRBV7-6 and TRBJ2-7, with D perhaps TRBD1 or TRBD2 (6 bases each). Germline-derived CDR1 and CDR2 are SGHVS and FNYEAQ. V was clipped by 9 bases and J by 2 bases, with 11 bases between them. This CDR3 is 12 amino acids long. The CDR3 coding sequence is TGTGCCAGTTCGGGGGACACCTACGAGCAGTACTTC. Translated, it gives CASSGDTYEQYF.

The chain couples TRBV4-1 to TRBJ1-5, with D maybe TRBD1 (6 bases). Trimming removed 4 bases at V and 2 bases at J, with 9 bases between. Per germline, CDR1 MGHRA and CDR2 YSYEKL. CDR3 length equals 14 residues. As DNA, the CDR3 is TGCGCCAGCAGCCCGAACAGGGGCAATCAGCCCCAGCATTTT. This translates into CASSPNRGNQPQHF.

This sequence joins TRBV12-5 and TRBJ2-3, with a tentative D call TRBD2 (6 bases). This CDR3 is 14 amino acids long. Per the germline V gene, CDR1 is LGHNT and CDR2 is FRNRAP. The V and J ends lost 2 bases and 4 bases respectively, with 10 bases between them. CDR3 in DNA: TGTGCTAGTGGTTTGACTAGCCACCCAGATACGCAGTATTTT. Its protein product is CASGLTSHPDTQYF.

This clone occurred a few times. The chain uses TRBV4-2 and TRBJ2-5; D is possibly TRBD1 (5 bases). The CDR3 consists of 19 residues. Germline lookup yields CDR1 LGHNA and CDR2 YNFKEQ. The V end lost 0 bases, the J end lost 1 base, and 21 bases lay between the germline ends. CDR3 region: CASSQEYTQDTLVQETQYF. CDR3 bases: TGTGCCAGCAGCCAAGAATACACTCAGGACACCCTGGTCCAAGAGACCCAGTACTTC.

The rearrangement links TRBV5-1 to TRBJ1-2, with D perhaps matching TRBD1 (5 bases). Trimming took 2 bases from V and 0 from J, leaving 11 bases between them. CDR1 is SGHRS and CDR2 is YFSETQ in the germline V gene. This CDR3 contains 15 residues. CDR3 region: CASSFRGKANYGYTF. The CDR3, as DNA: TGCGCCAGCAGCTTTCGGGGGAAAGCTAACTATGGCTACACCTTC.

The chain carries TRBV4-1 and TRBJ2-1, with 11 bases fitting TRBD2. Per the germline V gene, CDR1 is MGHRA and CDR2 is YSYEKL. The CDR3 has 15 amino acids. Unmatched junction bases numbered 5, after V lost 6 bases and J lost 4 bases. The CDR3 region is CASRALAGAYNEQFF. Written as DNA, the CDR3 is TGCGCCAGCAGAGCACTAGCGGGAGCTTACAATGAGCAGTTCTTC.

The chain uses TRBV27 and TRBJ1-6; the D gene is possibly TRBD1 (5 bases). This CDR3 region has 15 residues. V shed 6 bases and J shed 4 bases, with 13 bases lying between them. CDR1 MNHEY and CDR2 SMNVEV come from the germline V gene (reference sequence). CDR3 nucleotides: TGTGCCAGCAGCCCAGGACACGTTTATAATTCACCCCTCCACTTT. As protein: CASSPGHVYNSPLHF.

The rearrangement links TRBV5-1 to TRBJ2-7; D is possibly TRBD1 (6 bases). Germline lookup yields CDR1 SGHRS and CDR2 YFSETQ. The CDR3 is made up of 14 amino acids. The ends were cut back, 0 bases at V and 3 bases at J, with 10 bases in the middle. The CDR3 here is CASSLVGAIYEQYF. CDR3 bases: TGCGCCAGCAGCTTGGTGGGGGCAATCTACGAGCAGTACTTC.

This clone has a handful of counts. This chain connects TRBV2 to TRBJ2-5; 8 bases are shared with TRBD2. Germline CDR1 is SNHLY and CDR2 is FYNNEI. The CDR3 is made up of 16 amino acids. The ends lost 2 bases at V and 4 bases at J; junction bases unmatched: 9. In nucleotides, the CDR3 is TGTGCCAGCAGTGAACGGGCGGGGGGTGCCCGAGAGACCCAGTACTTC. This codes for CASSERAGGARETQYF. The full variable domain, its missing parts supplied by reference TRBV2 and TRBJ2-5, is EPEVTQTPSHQVTQMGQEVILRCVPISNHLYFYWYRQILGQKVEFLVSFYNNEISEKSEIFDDQFSVERPDGSNFTLKIRSTKLEDSAMYFCASSERAGGARETQYFGPGTRLLVL.

This clone appeared a few times. This rearrangement joins TRBV29-1 to TRBJ2-3; 14 bases align to TRBD2. CDR1 is SQVTM and CDR2 is ANQGSEA in the germline V gene. V lost 6 bases to trimming and J lost 1 base; unmatched junction nucleotides: 3. This CDR3 region has 15 residues. This CDR3 is CSVGLAGEGTDTQYF. DNA for the CDR3: TGCAGCGTGGGACTAGCGGGAGAGGGCACAGATACGCAGTATTTT.

The rearrangement joins TRBV27 to TRBJ2-1, with TRBD1 matching over 10 bases. This CDR3 is built from 16 residues. The germline gives CDR1 MNHEY, CDR2 SMNVEV (reference sequence). After removal of 5 bases from V and 6 bases from J, the junction contained 10 bases not matched to a gene. CDR3 in DNA: TGTGCCAGCAGTCCCGAGGGACAGGGGTGGTTCAATGAGCAGTTCTTC. Protein product: CASSPEGQGWFNEQFF.

The rearrangement joins TRBV29-1 to TRBJ2-7, with D perhaps TRBD2 (5 bases). This CDR3 region has 13 residues. Deletions cut 4 bases from V and 0 bases from J, with 10 bases between. Germline V gives CDR1 SQVTM, CDR2 ANQGSEA. The CDR3 here is CSVVGVSSYEQYF. Here the CDR3 DNA reads TGCAGCGTTGTCGGGGTTAGCTCCTACGAGCAGTACTTC.

V gene TRBV9 combines with J gene TRBJ1-2; D not resolved. Looked up from germline, CDR1 is SGDLS and CDR2 is YYNGEE. Deletions cut 0 bases from V and 8 bases from J, with 11 bases between. CDR3 size: 13 residues. The CDR3 sequence: CASSVDPNGGYTF. The CDR3 DNA reads TGTGCCAGCAGCGTAGACCCCAACGGCGGCTACACCTTC. The whole variable domain, remainder taken from reference TRBV9 and TRBJ1-2, is DSGVTQTPKHLITATGQRVTLRCSPRSGDLSVYWYQQSLDQGLQFLIQYYNGEERAKGNILERFSAQQFPDLHSELNLSSLELGDSALYFCASSVDPNGGYTFGSGTRLTVV.

This clone has more than one count but fewer than ten. The chain combines TRBV7-9 with TRBJ2-7, with D unresolved. Germline CDR1 and CDR2: SEHNR and FQNEAQ (reference sequence). Trimming shortened V by 4 bases and J by 4 bases, and 17 bases separated the two germline ends. This CDR3 is 15 amino acids long. The CDR3 DNA is TGTGCCAGCAGCTCCTCTTTGGGGATCCAATACGAGCAGTACTTC. This codes for CASSSSLGIQYEQYF. Based on the CDR3 plus reference TRBV7-9 and TRBJ2-7, the full variable domain is DTGVSQNPRHKITKRGQNVTFRCDPISEHNRLYWYRQTLGQGPEFLTYFQNEAQLEKSRLLSDRFSAERPKGSFSTLEIQRTEQGDSAMYLCASSSSLGIQYEQYFGPGTRLTVT.

This clone turned up a few times. This chain uses TRBV23-1 with TRBJ1-2; no definite D call. TRBV23-1 is filed as an ORF, its function uncertain. The CDR3 runs to 14 residues. Trimming took off 6 bases at V and 6 bases at J, with 17 bases between the two ends. The chain's CDR3 is CASSTKLTRHGYTF. The CDR3, as DNA: TGCGCCAGCAGCACCAAATTGACAAGGCATGGCTACACCTTC.

The chain has TRBV7-9 and TRBJ1-1; tentatively, D is TRBD1 (5 bases). The CDR3 runs to 14 residues. The V gene's germline CDR1 is SEHNR and CDR2 FQNEAQ (reference sequence). Trimming left V 5 bases short and J 1 base short, with 11 bases between. The CDR3 DNA sequence: TGTGCCAGCAGCCACCTCGACAGGAACACTGAAGCTTTCTTT. Its protein product is CASSHLDRNTEAFF.

This clone was seen only a few times. The chain links TRBV7-9 to TRBJ2-3, with a tentative D call TRBD2 (6 bases). The CDR3 consists of 13 residues. Per germline, CDR1 SEHNR and CDR2 FQNEAQ (reference sequence). Trimming took 0 bases from V and 7 from J, leaving 8 bases between them. The DNA for the CDR3 is TGTGCCAGCAGCTTAGCGGAGGGGAATACGCAGTATTTT. This encodes CASSLAEGNTQYF.

This chain joins TRBV7-9 and TRBJ2-7, with D possibly matching TRBD2 (5 bases). Germline V gives CDR1 SEHNR, CDR2 FQNEAQ (reference sequence). The CDR3 length is 16 residues. V was shortened by 1 base and J by 3 bases, with 16 bases between the two germline ends. The CDR3 coding sequence is TGTGCCAGCAGCTTAGGTAGCGTAAACGTAAACTACGAGCAGTACTTC. Its protein is CASSLGSVNVNYEQYF.

Only one count was recorded for this clone. The genes are TRBV6-1 and TRBJ2-1, with 8 bases lining up with TRBD2. V was clipped by 8 bases and J by 0 bases; unmatched bases: 6. The CDR3 is made up of 15 amino acids. Germline V gives CDR1 MNHNS, CDR2 SASEGT. The CDR3 loop is CASPIAGSSYNEQFF. The CDR3 nucleotides read TGTGCCAGCCCGATAGCGGGATCCTCCTACAATGAGCAGTTCTTC.

The chain links TRBV2 to TRBJ2-7; maybe TRBD2 (6 bases). Trimming took 8 bases from V and 0 from J, leaving 14 bases between them. Germline lookup yields CDR1 SNHLY and CDR2 FYNNEI. The CDR3 covers 14 residues. The CDR3 reads CASGGTASSYEQYF. The CDR3 region has the DNA TGTGCCAGCGGCGGGACCGCGAGCTCCTACGAGCAGTACTTC.